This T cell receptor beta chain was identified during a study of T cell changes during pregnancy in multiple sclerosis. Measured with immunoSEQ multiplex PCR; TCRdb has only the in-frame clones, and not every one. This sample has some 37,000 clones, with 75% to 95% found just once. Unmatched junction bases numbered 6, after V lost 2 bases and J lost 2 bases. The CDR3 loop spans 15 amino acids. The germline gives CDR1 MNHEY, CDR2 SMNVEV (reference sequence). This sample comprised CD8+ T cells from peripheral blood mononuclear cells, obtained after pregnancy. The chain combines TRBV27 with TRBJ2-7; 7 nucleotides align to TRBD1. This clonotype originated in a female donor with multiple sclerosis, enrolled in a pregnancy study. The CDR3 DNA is TGTGCCAGCAGTTTAAGTCGACAGGGACCCTACGAGCAGTACTTC. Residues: CASSLSRQGPYEQYF.